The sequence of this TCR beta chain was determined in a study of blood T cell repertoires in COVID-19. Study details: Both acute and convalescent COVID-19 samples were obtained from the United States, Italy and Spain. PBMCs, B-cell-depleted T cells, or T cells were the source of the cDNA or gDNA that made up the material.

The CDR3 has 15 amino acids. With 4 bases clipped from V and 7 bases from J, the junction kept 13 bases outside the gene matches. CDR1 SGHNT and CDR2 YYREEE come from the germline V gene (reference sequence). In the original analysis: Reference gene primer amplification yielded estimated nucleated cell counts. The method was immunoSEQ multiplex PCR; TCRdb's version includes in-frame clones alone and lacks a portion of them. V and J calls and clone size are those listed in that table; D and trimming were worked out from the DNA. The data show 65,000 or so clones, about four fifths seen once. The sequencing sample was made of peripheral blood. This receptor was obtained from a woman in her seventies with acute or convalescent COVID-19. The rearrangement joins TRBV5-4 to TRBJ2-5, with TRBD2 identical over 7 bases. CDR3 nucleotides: TGTGCCAGCAGCCCGGACGGACTAGTTTATGGGACCCAGTACTTC. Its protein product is CASSPDGLVYGTQYF.